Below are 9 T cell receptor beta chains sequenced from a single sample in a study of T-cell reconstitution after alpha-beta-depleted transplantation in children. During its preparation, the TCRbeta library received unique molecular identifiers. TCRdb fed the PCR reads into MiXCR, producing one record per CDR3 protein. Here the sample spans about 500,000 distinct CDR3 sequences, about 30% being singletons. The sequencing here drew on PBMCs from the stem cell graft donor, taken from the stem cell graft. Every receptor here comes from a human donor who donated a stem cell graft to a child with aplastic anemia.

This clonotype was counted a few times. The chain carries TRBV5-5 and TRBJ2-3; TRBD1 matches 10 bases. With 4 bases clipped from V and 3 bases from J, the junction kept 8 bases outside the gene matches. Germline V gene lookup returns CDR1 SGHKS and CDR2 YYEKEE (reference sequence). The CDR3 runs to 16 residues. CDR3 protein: CASSPRQGARTDTQYF. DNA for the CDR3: TGTGCCAGCAGCCCGAGACAGGGGGCGCGGACAGATACGCAGTATTTT.

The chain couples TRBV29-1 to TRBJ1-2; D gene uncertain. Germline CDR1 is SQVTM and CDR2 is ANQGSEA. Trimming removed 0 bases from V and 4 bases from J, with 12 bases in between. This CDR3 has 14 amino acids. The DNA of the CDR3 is TGCAGCGTTGAAGACTTGAAGGTTGCCTATGGCTACACCTTC. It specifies CSVEDLKVAYGYTF.

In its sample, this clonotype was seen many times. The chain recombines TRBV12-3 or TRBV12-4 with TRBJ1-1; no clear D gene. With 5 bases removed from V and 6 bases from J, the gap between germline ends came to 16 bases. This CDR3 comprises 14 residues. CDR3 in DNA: TGTGCCAGCAGTCCTACGGACCGTCGGGCTGAAGCTTTCTTT. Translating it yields CASSPTDRRAEAFF.

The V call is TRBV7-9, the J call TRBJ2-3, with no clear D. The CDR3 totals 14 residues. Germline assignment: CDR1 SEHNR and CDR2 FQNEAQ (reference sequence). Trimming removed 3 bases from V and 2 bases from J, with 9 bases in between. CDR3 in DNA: TGTGCCAGCAGCTTTGGACGGATCACAGATACGCAGTATTTT. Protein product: CASSFGRITDTQYF. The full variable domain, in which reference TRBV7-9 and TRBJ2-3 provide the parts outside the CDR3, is DTGVSQNPRHKITKRGQNVTFRCDPISEHNRLYWYRQTLGQGPEFLTYFQNEAQLEKSRLLSDRFSAERPKGSFSTLEIQRTEQGDSAMYLCASSFGRITDTQYFGPGTRLTVL.

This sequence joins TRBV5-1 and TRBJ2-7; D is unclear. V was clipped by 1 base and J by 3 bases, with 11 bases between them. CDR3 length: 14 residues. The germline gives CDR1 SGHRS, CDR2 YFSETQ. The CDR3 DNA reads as TGCGCCAGCAGCTTGTACCCAGGCGACTACGAGCAGTACTTC. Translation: CASSLYPGDYEQYF.

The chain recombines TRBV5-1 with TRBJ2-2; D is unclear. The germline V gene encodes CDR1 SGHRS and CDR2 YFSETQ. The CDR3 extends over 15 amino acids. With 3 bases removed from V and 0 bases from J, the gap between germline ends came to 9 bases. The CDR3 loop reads CASSSGRPNTGELFF. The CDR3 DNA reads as TGCGCCAGCAGCTCAGGACGGCCGAACACCGGGGAGCTGTTTTTT.

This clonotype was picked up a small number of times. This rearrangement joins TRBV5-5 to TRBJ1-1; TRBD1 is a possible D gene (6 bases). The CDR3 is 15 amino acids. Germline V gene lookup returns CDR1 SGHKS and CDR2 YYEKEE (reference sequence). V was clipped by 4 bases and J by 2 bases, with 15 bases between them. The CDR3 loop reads CASSLGGAINTEAFF. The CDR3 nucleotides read TGTGCCAGCAGCCTGGGGGGGGCTATCAACACTGAAGCTTTCTTT.

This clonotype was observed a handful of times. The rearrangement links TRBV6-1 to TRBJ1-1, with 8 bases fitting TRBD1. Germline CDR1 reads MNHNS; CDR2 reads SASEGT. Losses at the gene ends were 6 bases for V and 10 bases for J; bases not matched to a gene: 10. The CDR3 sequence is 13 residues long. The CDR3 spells CASRDFRGQGAFF. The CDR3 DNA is TGTGCCAGCAGGGACTTCAGGGGGCAGGGAGCTTTCTTT.

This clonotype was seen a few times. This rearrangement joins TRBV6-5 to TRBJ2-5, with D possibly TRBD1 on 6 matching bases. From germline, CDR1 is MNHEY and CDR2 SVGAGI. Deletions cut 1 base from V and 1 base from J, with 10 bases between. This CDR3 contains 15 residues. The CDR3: CASSYYPGVQETQYF. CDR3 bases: TGTGCCAGCAGTTACTACCCAGGGGTCCAAGAGACCCAGTACTTC.